Following are 6 T cell receptor beta chains from one sample sequenced in a study of OX40 agonist ivuxolimab in advanced cancers. The protocol used for the library was the immunoSEQ multiplex PCR assay. Held by TCRdb, this immuneACCESS table contains in-frame sequences only and omits some clones. Under half of the omission traces to an unresolved V gene where checked; the cause of the rest is unknown. Here the sample has roughly 76,000 clones; approximately 85% occur a single time. The ten biggest clones cover over 4% of the sample. The specimen was CD4+ or CD8+ T cells sorted from blood, collected in a trial of the OX40 agonist ivuxolimab. The receptors shown here come from an adult with an advanced solid tumor such as melanoma, head and neck, liver or kidney cancer.

This clone showed up just once. This chain connects TRBV5-6 to TRBJ2-7; 8 bases fit TRBD1. The CDR3 length is 14 residues. Germline V lookup: CDR1 SGHDT, CDR2 YYEEEE. J gave up 5 bases and V 3 bases, and 7 bases lay outside the gene matches. The CDR3 reads CASSSPGGVDEQYF. The CDR3 nucleotides are TGTGCCAGCAGCTCACCAGGGGGCGTTGACGAGCAGTACTTC.

This sequence joins TRBV18 and TRBJ1-5; D ambiguous. V was trimmed by 0 bases and J by 0 bases, leaving 6 bases between them. Germline assignment: CDR1 KGHSH and CDR2 LQKENI. The CDR3 loop spans 15 amino acids. The CDR3 DNA reads as TGTGCCAGCTCACCACCGAATTTTAGCAATCAGCCCCAGCATTTT. Its translation: CASSPPNFSNQPQHF. Full variable domain (remainder filled in from reference TRBV18 and TRBJ1-5): NAGVMQNPRHLVRRRGQEARLRCSPMKGHSHVYWYRQLPEEGLKFMVYLQKENIIDESGMPKERFSAEFPKEGPSILRIQQVVRGDSAAYFCASSPPNFSNQPQHFGDGTRLSIL.

V and J are TRBV25-1 and TRBJ2-1; 14 nucleotides align to TRBD2. The CDR3 is made up of 16 amino acids. Unmatched junction bases numbered 12, after V lost 8 bases and J lost 9 bases. CDR1 and CDR2 from the germline V gene are MGHDK and SYGVNS. CDR3 region: CASGPGLAGEGGEQFF. The CDR3 DNA is TGTGCCAGCGGTCCGGGACTAGCGGGAGAAGGTGGTGAGCAGTTCTTC.

CDR3 amino acids: CASSSQEYGYTF. The CDR3 nucleotides read TGTGCCAGCAGCTCACAGGAGTATGGCTACACCTTC. The chain uses TRBV28 and TRBJ1-2; weak D call: TRBD1 (5 bases). The CDR3 contains 12 residues. CDR1 is MDHEN and CDR2 is SYDVKM in the germline V gene. The V and J ends lost 6 bases and 5 bases respectively, with 10 bases between them.

This rearrangement joins TRBV30 to TRBJ2-5; D might be TRBD1 or TRBD2, each matching 5 bases. The CDR3 has 12 residues. The V gene's germline CDR1 is GTSNPN and CDR2 SVGIG (reference sequence). The V end lost 2 bases, the J end lost 7 bases, and 11 bases lay between the germline ends. The CDR3 loop reads CAWSPGPGTQYF. CDR3 DNA sequence: TGTGCCTGGAGTCCGGGGCCCGGGACCCAGTACTTC.

A few counts support this clone. V gene TRBV14 combines with J gene TRBJ1-3; D is undetermined. The V end was cut by 4 bases, the J end by 5 bases, with 12 bases between. Germline V lookup: CDR1 SGHDN, CDR2 FVKESK. CDR3 length: 14 residues. CDR3 sequence: CASSRGSSRNTIYF. The CDR3 nucleotides are TGTGCCAGCAGCCGGGGATCGTCGAGAAACACCATATATTTT. Full variable domain (missing parts from reference TRBV14 and TRBJ1-3): EAGVTQFPSHSVIEKGQTVTLRCDPISGHDNLYWYRRVMGKEIKFLLHFVKESKQDESGMPNNRFLAERTGGTYSTLKVQPAELEDSGVYFCASSRGSSRNTIYFGEGSWLTVV.